This is a list of T cell receptor beta chains from one sample in a study of blood T cell repertoires in COVID-19. TCRdb's table, derived via immunoSEQ multiplex PCR, lists solely in-frame clones and lacks some. The table shows roughly 380,000 clones, with about 91% occurring only once. Source material: peripheral blood. Source of these receptors: a woman between 40 and 50 years old with COVID-19, enrolled during active disease. The CDR3 runs from the conserved cysteine through the conserved F or W. Each record gives: J gene, D gene, V gene, clone size, CDR3 protein, CDR3 DNA. A D gene is named only where the DNA matches it firmly. Some rows have no size entry. The others give once, few or many, or a class for an expanded clone.

J gene: TRBJ2-5; D gene: NA; V gene: TRBV7-2; clone size: NA; CDR3 protein: CASSSTLYQETQYF; CDR3 DNA: TGTGCCAGCAGTTCTACTTTGTACCAAGAGACCCAGTACTTC
J gene: TRBJ1-1; D gene: NA; V gene: TRBV27; clone size: NA; CDR3 protein: CASSLYQETEAFF; CDR3 DNA: TGTGCCAGCAGTTTATATCAGGAAACTGAAGCTTTCTTT
J gene: TRBJ1-5; D gene: NA; V gene: TRBV28; clone size: NA; CDR3 protein: CASSFRRFTEYQHF; CDR3 DNA: TGTGCCAGCAGTTTCCGCCGCTTTACGGAGTACCAGCATTTT
J gene: TRBJ1-1; D gene: TRBD1; V gene: TRBV27; clone size: NA; CDR3 protein: CASSLRTGYGDTEAFF; CDR3 DNA: TGTGCCAGCAGTCTTCGGACAGGTTACGGGGACACTGAAGCTTTCTTT
J gene: TRBJ2-7; D gene: NA; V gene: TRBV7-8; clone size: NA; CDR3 protein: CASSLVTRGYEQYF; CDR3 DNA: TGTGCCAGCAGCTTAGTTACCAGGGGATACGAGCAGTACTTC
J gene: TRBJ2-3; D gene: TRBD1; V gene: TRBV5-8; clone size: once; CDR3 protein: CASSLGGWDGQGPDTQYF; CDR3 DNA: TGTGCCAGCAGCTTGGGAGGATGGGACGGACAGGGACCAGATACGCAGTATTTT
J gene: TRBJ2-7; D gene: TRBD1; V gene: TRBV28; clone size: NA; CDR3 protein: CASSFPFSGTGHRNEQYF; CDR3 DNA: TGTGCCAGCAGTTTCCCCTTTTCCGGGACAGGACATCGTAACGAGCAGTACTTC
J gene: TRBJ2-2; D gene: NA; V gene: TRBV7-2; clone size: NA; CDR3 protein: CASSLWVGQGNTGELFF; CDR3 DNA: TGTGCCAGCAGCTTATGGGTCGGGCAGGGCAACACCGGGGAGCTGTTTTTT
J gene: TRBJ1-3; D gene: TRBD1; V gene: TRBV30; clone size: NA; CDR3 protein: CALTGGRKDGNTIYF; CDR3 DNA: TGTGCCTTGACAGGGGGCCGCAAGGATGGAAACACCATATATTTT
J gene: TRBJ2-1; D gene: TRBD2; V gene: TRBV14; clone size: NA; CDR3 protein: CASSQDFGTSGRLYNEQFF; CDR3 DNA: TGTGCCAGCAGCCAAGATTTTGGGACTAGCGGGAGACTCTACAATGAGCAGTTCTTC
J gene: TRBJ2-1; D gene: TRBD2; V gene: TRBV9; clone size: NA; CDR3 protein: CASSVFVKAGGLDEQFF; CDR3 DNA: TGTGCCAGCAGCGTCTTCGTGAAAGCGGGGGGGCTGGATGAGCAGTTCTTC
J gene: TRBJ1-5; D gene: TRBD1; V gene: TRBV18; clone size: NA; CDR3 protein: CASSPQGKDQPQHF; CDR3 DNA: TGTGCCAGCTCTCCACAGGGGAAGGATCAGCCCCAGCATTTT
J gene: TRBJ2-4; D gene: NA; V gene: TRBV7-8; clone size: NA; CDR3 protein: CASSPIPQGNVQYF; CDR3 DNA: TGTGCCAGCAGCCCAATCCCCCAGGGAAATGTTCAGTACTTC
J gene: TRBJ1-6; D gene: NA; V gene: TRBV12-3/TRBV12-4; clone size: NA; CDR3 protein: CASTRRDSPLHF; CDR3 DNA: TGTGCCAGCACCCGTCGGGATTCACCCCTCCACTTT
J gene: TRBJ1-6; D gene: TRBD1; V gene: TRBV5-5; clone size: NA; CDR3 protein: CASSSEGASPLHF; CDR3 DNA: TGTGCCAGCAGCTCTGAGGGGGCTTCACCCCTCCACTTT
J gene: TRBJ2-2; D gene: NA; V gene: TRBV12-5; clone size: NA; CDR3 protein: CASGLVGADTGELFF; CDR3 DNA: TGTGCTAGTGGTTTGGTAGGGGCTGACACCGGGGAGCTGTTTTTT
J gene: TRBJ2-1; D gene: TRBD2; V gene: TRBV2; clone size: once; CDR3 protein: CASSYNSGGTGEQFF; CDR3 DNA: TGTGCCAGCAGCTACAATAGCGGGGGGACAGGTGAGCAGTTCTTC
J gene: TRBJ1-2; D gene: NA; V gene: TRBV3-1/TRBV3-2; clone size: NA; CDR3 protein: CASSQDNRIYGYTF; CDR3 DNA: TGTGCCAGCAGCCAAGATAACAGAATCTATGGCTACACCTTC
J gene: TRBJ1-1; D gene: NA; V gene: TRBV15; clone size: NA; CDR3 protein: CATSREWRVAFF; CDR3 DNA: TGTGCCACCAGCAGAGAGTGGAGGGTAGCTTTCTTT
J gene: TRBJ1-1; D gene: NA; V gene: TRBV4-1; clone size: NA; CDR3 protein: CASSRGEGGGYTEAFF; CDR3 DNA: TGCGCCAGCAGCCGAGGGGAGGGTGGAGGGTACACTGAAGCTTTCTTT
J gene: TRBJ2-1; D gene: TRBD2; V gene: TRBV4-3; clone size: NA; CDR3 protein: CASSQGLAGINEQFF; CDR3 DNA: TGCGCCAGCAGCCAGGGACTAGCGGGAATCAATGAGCAGTTCTTC
J gene: TRBJ1-1; D gene: NA; V gene: TRBV25-1; clone size: NA; CDR3 protein: CASSDSGQMNTEAFF; CDR3 DNA: TGTGCCAGCAGTGATTCCGGACAGATGAACACTGAAGCTTTCTTT
J gene: TRBJ1-1; D gene: TRBD1; V gene: TRBV18; clone size: NA; CDR3 protein: CASSRDRGLNTEAFF; CDR3 DNA: TGTGCCAGCTCTCGAGACAGGGGGCTGAACACTGAAGCTTTCTTT
J gene: TRBJ2-2; D gene: NA; V gene: TRBV12-3/TRBV12-4; clone size: NA; CDR3 protein: CASSLGRERELFF; CDR3 DNA: TGTGCCAGCAGTTTAGGGAGGGAAAGGGAGCTGTTTTTT
J gene: TRBJ2-5; D gene: TRBD1; V gene: TRBV15; clone size: once; CDR3 protein: CATSRTGGAGQETQYF; CDR3 DNA: TGTGCCACCAGCAGGACAGGGGGCGCCGGGCAAGAGACCCAGTACTTC
J gene: TRBJ1-1; D gene: NA; V gene: TRBV7-2; clone size: NA; CDR3 protein: CASREHGGGVSEAFF; CDR3 DNA: TGTGCCAGCAGGGAACATGGGGGGGGCGTCAGTGAAGCTTTCTTT
J gene: TRBJ2-1; D gene: TRBD2; V gene: TRBV19; clone size: once; CDR3 protein: CASKLAGSSYNEQFF; CDR3 DNA: TGTGCCAGTAAACTAGCGGGAAGCTCCTACAATGAGCAGTTCTTC
J gene: TRBJ1-4; D gene: NA; V gene: TRBV10-3; clone size: NA; CDR3 protein: CAIRQGTSTNEKLFF; CDR3 DNA: TGTGCCATCCGACAAGGAACATCAACTAATGAAAAACTGTTTTTT
J gene: TRBJ2-3; D gene: NA; V gene: TRBV4-3; clone size: few; CDR3 protein: CASSQSGGDTQYF; CDR3 DNA: TGCGCCAGCAGCCAAAGCGGCGGGGATACGCAGTATTTT
J gene: TRBJ1-3; D gene: NA; V gene: TRBV5-1; clone size: NA; CDR3 protein: CASSLLGEAGNTIYF; CDR3 DNA: TGCGCCAGCAGCTTGCTGGGGGAGGCTGGAAACACCATATATTTT
J gene: TRBJ2-1; D gene: NA; V gene: TRBV7-7; clone size: NA; CDR3 protein: CASSLVSNNEQFF; CDR3 DNA: TGTGCTAGCAGCTTAGTGTCCAACAATGAGCAGTTCTTC